These 14 T cell receptor beta chains share one sample of origin, sequenced in a study of post-analysis software for immune sequencing data. Study results and caveats: Patients showed TRBV5-6, TRBV5-1 and TRBV20-1 among several TRBV segments more frequent than in controls.

Presence of unique molecular identifiers characterized the TCR beta cDNA libraries. TCRdb re-called the PCR reads through MiXCR, storing one row per CDR3 protein. The repertoire holds roughly 430,000 distinct CDR3 sequences, with roughly 40% as singletons. No antigen has been assigned to these receptors. The sample taken for sequencing was blood. These receptors all stem from a girl aged 2 to 10 with multiple sclerosis.

This chain connects TRBV29-1 to TRBJ2-7; 9 bases line up with TRBD1. V shed 6 bases, J shed 6 bases, and the junction held 9 bases outside the gene matches. The CDR3 is 13 residues long. Per the germline V gene, CDR1 is SQVTM and CDR2 is ANQGSEA. The CDR3 DNA is TGCAGCGTCGATGACAGGGGGAATGGCGAGCAGTACTTC. Residues: CSVDDRGNGEQYF.

This clonotype was observed a few times. The rearrangement uses TRBV15 and TRBJ1-2, with D possibly being TRBD1 (5 bases). The CDR3 runs 17 residues. The V end was cut by 0 bases, the J end by 0 bases, with 14 bases between. The V gene's germline CDR1 is LNHNV and CDR2 YYDKDF (reference sequence). CDR3 coding DNA: TGTGCCACCAGCAGAGATAGAGGGCAGGGCTCTAACTATGGCTACACCTTC. It specifies CATSRDRGQGSNYGYTF.

This clonotype was seen just once. The chain is built from TRBV11-2 and TRBJ2-2; 7 bases align to TRBD2. With 1 base clipped from V and 6 bases from J, the junction kept 5 bases outside the gene matches. The germline V gene encodes CDR1 SGHAT and CDR2 FQNNGV. The CDR3 runs to 15 residues. CDR3 protein: CASSLGGTIPGELFF. The CDR3 coding sequence is TGTGCCAGCAGCTTAGGGGGGACTATCCCCGGGGAGCTGTTTTTT.

About this clonotype: This may be a read error, as it is one base from a much larger clone. The chain recombines TRBV27 with TRBJ1-5; the match to TRBD1 covers 8 bases. CDR3 length equals 15 residues. Germline loops: CDR1 MNHEY, CDR2 SMNVEV (reference sequence). CDR3 protein: CVSSLDRVGNQPQHF. CDR3 bases: TGTGTCAGCAGTTTGGACAGGGTGGGCAATCAGCCCCAGCATTTT.

This clonotype was seen more than once but under ten times. CDR3 coding DNA: TGCAGTGCTAGTAAACTAGCGGCGCACAATCTCGGGTACTTC. It is translated as CSASKLAAHNLGYF. The chain links TRBV20-1 to TRBJ2-5, with 8 bases aligning to TRBD2. This CDR3 has 14 residues. With V trimmed by 3 bases and J by 13 bases, 16 bases remained unmatched. The germline V gene has CDR1 DFQATT and CDR2 SNEGSKA (reference sequence).

This clonotype came up a few times. The chain has TRBV7-9 and TRBJ2-7, with 9 bases identical to TRBD1. This CDR3 has 15 amino acids. The junction had 13 bases not matched to a gene; V was cut back by 6 bases and J by 7 bases. In germline, CDR1 is SEHNR, CDR2 FQNEAQ (reference sequence). Here the CDR3 DNA reads TGTGCCAGCAGGGGGACAGGGAGCCCGTCTCGGGAGCAGTACTTC. Residues: CASRGTGSPSREQYF.

This chain joins TRBV5-1 and TRBJ1-2; unclear D gene. CDR1 SGHRS and CDR2 YFSETQ come from the germline V gene. V was trimmed by 5 bases and J by 4 bases, leaving 6 bases between them. There are 11 residues in the CDR3. The CDR3 loop is CASSDSYGYTF. CDR3 DNA sequence: TGCGCCAGCAGTGATAGCTATGGCTACACCTTC.

This clonotype has just a few counts. The chain is built from TRBV4-2 and TRBJ1-6, with D uncertain. The V gene's germline CDR1 is LGHNA and CDR2 YNFKEQ. CDR3 length equals 13 residues. With 2 bases removed from V and 7 bases from J, the gap between germline ends came to 6 bases. The DNA of the CDR3 is TGTGCCAGCAGCCAAACGATGAATTCACCCCTCCACTTT. Amino acids: CASSQTMNSPLHF.

This clonotype was seen more than once but under ten times. The gene calls are TRBV6-5 and TRBJ2-5; 11 bases agree with TRBD2. CDR1 MNHEY and CDR2 SVGAGI come from the germline V gene. After removal of 5 bases from V and 5 bases from J, the junction contained 7 bases not matched to a gene. The CDR3 spans 15 residues. In DNA form, the CDR3 reads TGTGCCAGCAGTATAATAGCGGGGGGGCACGAGACCCAGTACTTC. Its protein product is CASSIIAGGHETQYF.

This clonotype has just a few counts. The genes are TRBV29-1 and TRBJ1-2, with D unclear. Trimming shortened V by 6 bases and J by 1 base, and 12 bases separated the two germline ends. Germline CDR1 and CDR2: SQVTM and ANQGSEA. The CDR3 consists of 13 residues. This CDR3 is CSVGAAHNYGYTF. The CDR3, as DNA: TGCAGCGTGGGAGCAGCTCATAACTATGGCTACACCTTC.

This chain links TRBV5-1 with TRBJ1-2; 7 bases map to TRBD1. CDR3 length: 20 residues. V gave up 2 bases and J gave up 2 bases; unmatched junction bases: 21. Germline V gene lookup returns CDR1 SGHRS and CDR2 YFSETQ. The CDR3 nucleotides are TGCGCCAGCAGCTTACCCACGGCGTTGCGTAAGGGGACAGCAAACTATGGCTACACCTTC. This gives the protein CASSLPTALRKGTANYGYTF. Supplemented by reference TRBV5-1 and TRBJ1-2, the full variable domain reads KAGVTQTPRYLIKTRGQQVTLSCSPISGHRSVSWYQQTPGQGLQFLFEYFSETQRNKGNFPGRFSGRQFSNSRSEMNVSTLELGDSALYLCASSLPTALRKGTANYGYTFGSGTRLTVV.

The chain combines TRBV28 with TRBJ2-7, with D possibly TRBD1 on 7 matching bases. The CDR3 has 15 residues. CDR1 is MDHEN, CDR2 SYDVKM, per germline. The V gene lost 3 bases and the J gene lost 3 bases, with 15 bases spanning the gap. CDR3 in amino acids: CASSFGGGSGYEQYF. DNA for the CDR3: TGTGCCAGCAGTTTCGGAGGGGGCTCGGGCTACGAGCAGTACTTC.

The chain joins TRBV6-5 to TRBJ2-1; the match to TRBD1 covers 7 bases. With 5 bases clipped from V and 7 bases from J, the junction kept 5 bases outside the gene matches. Germline-derived CDR1 and CDR2 are MNHEY and SVGAGI. This CDR3 region has 13 residues. The CDR3 here is CASSTTGENEQFF. The CDR3 DNA reads TGTGCCAGCAGTACCACAGGGGAGAATGAGCAGTTCTTC.

The genes are TRBV7-3 and TRBJ2-3; 8 bases line up with TRBD1. In germline, CDR1 is SGHTA, CDR2 FQGTGA. The CDR3 spans 15 residues. After removal of 5 bases from V and 1 base from J, the junction contained 5 bases not matched to a gene. CDR3 DNA sequence: TGTGCCAGCAGCCCTTCGGGACAGGGCACAGATACGCAGTATTTT. Translated: CASSPSGQGTDTQYF.